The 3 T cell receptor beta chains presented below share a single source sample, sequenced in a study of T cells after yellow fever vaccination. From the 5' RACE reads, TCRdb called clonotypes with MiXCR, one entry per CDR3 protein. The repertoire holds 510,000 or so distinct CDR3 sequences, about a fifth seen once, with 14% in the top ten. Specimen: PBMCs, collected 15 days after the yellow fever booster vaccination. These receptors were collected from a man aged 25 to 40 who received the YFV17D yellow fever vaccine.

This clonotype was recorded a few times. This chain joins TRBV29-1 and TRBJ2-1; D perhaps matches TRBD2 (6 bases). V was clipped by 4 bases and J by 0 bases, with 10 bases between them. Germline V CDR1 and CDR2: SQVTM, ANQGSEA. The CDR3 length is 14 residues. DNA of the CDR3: TGCAGCGTTGGCGGGATGCTCTCCTACAATGAGCAGTTCTTC. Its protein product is CSVGGMLSYNEQFF.

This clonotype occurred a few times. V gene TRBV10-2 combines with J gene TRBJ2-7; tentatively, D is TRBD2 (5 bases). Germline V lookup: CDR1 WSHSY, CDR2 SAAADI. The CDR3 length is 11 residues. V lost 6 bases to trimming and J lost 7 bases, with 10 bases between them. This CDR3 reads CASRGGQEQYF. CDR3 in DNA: TGCGCCAGCAGGGGCGGGCAGGAGCAGTACTTC.

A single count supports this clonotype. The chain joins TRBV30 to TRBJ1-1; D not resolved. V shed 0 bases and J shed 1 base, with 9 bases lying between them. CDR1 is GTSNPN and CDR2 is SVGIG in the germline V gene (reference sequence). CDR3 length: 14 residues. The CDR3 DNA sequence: TGTGCCTGGAGTGTAGGGCAAACGAACACTGAAGCTTTCTTT. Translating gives CAWSVGQTNTEAFF.